This TCR beta chain comes out of a study of shared clonotypes between healthy human individuals. Terminally differentiated effector memory CD45RA+ cells were left out of the naive CD8 fraction, which was CD45RO-negative and positively selected for CCR7. In regard to this clone: The antigen is unknown.

Whole-study findings and limits: With several donors compared, roughly 5% of naive CD4 clonotypes were shared. Estimated richness values were generally larger in naive subsets than in memory subsets.

The authors distributed each subset's genomic DNA evenly over several immunoSEQ plates. In the authors' workflow: Junction-only sequences without quality scores came from ImmunoSEQ, so filtering differed. Sequencing was performed with immunoSEQ multiplex PCR; in TCRdb, only in-frame clones are kept and a portion is missing. V, J and clone size derive from that table, while D and trimming were established from the DNA sequence. Among millions of clones, around 93% were seen once, and the ten largest hold approximately 1.7%. Trimming left V 6 bases short and J 0 bases short, with 12 bases between. Germline CDR1 reads ENHRY; CDR2 reads SYGVKD. The CDR3 has 14 residues.

The J gene is TRBJ2-7, the V gene TRBV10-3; D might be TRBD1 (5 bases). The specimen sequenced was naive CD8+ T cells from PBMCs. This sequence originates from a man aged 18 to 29 in good health. Some clones in this sample may be carry-over from other donors' samples. In DNA, the CDR3 is TGTGCCATCAGCGATCTCGACAGCTCCTACGAGCAGTACTTC. Translated, it gives CAISDLDSSYEQYF.